This record covers a single TCR beta chain. The sample is drawn from a study of control samples from healthy donors and cancer patients. Trimming took off 2 bases at V and 6 bases at J, with 13 bases between the two ends. Germline V gene data show CDR1 as KGHSH and CDR2 as LQKENI. The CDR3 totals 15 residues. The method was immunoSEQ multiplex PCR; TCRdb's version includes in-frame clones alone and lacks a portion of them. The sample includes about 120,000 clones, approximately 90% of them seen just once. Material: blood. The rearrangement uses TRBV18 and TRBJ2-2, with a weak D call TRBD1 (5 bases). The receptor comes from a man aged 35-49 years in good health. CDR3 DNA: TGTGCCAGCTCACCAAGACGCCAGGGCCCCGGGGAGCTGTTTTTT. It is translated as CASSPRRQGPGELFF.